Below, one T cell receptor (beta chain) is given with its context. The source of the sample is a study of blood T cell repertoires in COVID-19. The data were produced by immunoSEQ multiplex PCR, yet TCRdb's version contains in-frame clones alone and is incomplete. The top ten hold about 0.6% of the sample, which has roughly 400,000 clones, around 90% seen once. Participants, roughly 18 to 90 years old, spanned fewer than 30 US areas. The ends were cut back, 4 bases at V and 3 bases at J, with 9 bases in the middle. CDR1 and CDR2 from the germline V gene are KGHDR and SFDVKD. This CDR3 contains 13 residues.

The sequence was collected from a young man who had recovered from COVID-19. Sequencing was performed on PBMCs or T cells enriched from blood (not recorded which). The chain carries TRBV24-1 and TRBJ2-7, with a tentative D call TRBD1 (6 bases). DNA of the CDR3: TGTGCCACCAGTGACCTCAGGGGCTACGAGCAGTACTTC. This codes for CATSDLRGYEQYF.